These T cell receptor beta chains were read from a single sample in a study of T-cell reconstitution after alpha-beta-depleted transplantation in children. TCRdb reprocessed the PCR reads with MiXCR, giving one entry per CDR3 protein. The sample yields hundreds of thousands of distinct CDR3 sequences, about 15% seen once. This specimen was PBMCs from the stem cell graft donor, taken from the stem cell graft. The receptor set was obtained from a human donor who donated a stem cell graft to a child with acute myeloid leukemia. The CDR3 runs from the conserved cysteine through the conserved F or W. A D gene is named only where the DNA matches it firmly. The size entry is marked missing in some rows and otherwise reads once, few, many or a size class.

j_call v_call d_call clone_size cdr3_aa cdr3_nt
TRBJ1-6 TRBV7-2 . . CASSPGPGGSPLHF TGTGCCAGCAGCCCCGGACCCGGAGGCTCACCCCTCCACTTT
TRBJ2-7 TRBV7-9 . . CASSPPGGHLYEQYF TGTGCCAGCAGCCCCCCTGGGGGACACCTCTACGAGCAGTACTTC
TRBJ2-7 TRBV11-2 . . CASSPQGGNMNEQYF TGTGCCAGCAGCCCTCAAGGAGGGAATATGAACGAGCAGTACTTC
TRBJ2-1 TRBV20-1 . many CSASFKKDNEQFF TGCAGTGCTAGCTTTAAAAAGGACAATGAGCAGTTCTTC
TRBJ2-3 TRBV6-4 TRBD2 many CASSRGGSTDTQYF TGTGCCAGCTCCCGGGGAGGGAGCACAGATACGCAGTATTTT
TRBJ1-6 TRBV7-2 TRBD1 many CASIVDRGNSPLHF TGTGCCAGCATCGTGGACAGGGGAAATTCACCCCTCCACTTT
TRBJ2-1 TRBV27 . once CASSLSGGEPSYNEQFF TGTGCCAGCAGTTTATCCGGTGGCGAACCTTCCTACAATGAGCAGTTCTTC
TRBJ2-1 TRBV27 . few CASSLSSGADNEQFF TGTGCCAGCAGTTTGTCCTCCGGGGCGGACAATGAGCAGTTCTTC
TRBJ2-5 TRBV25-1 . . CASKVGGETQYF TGTGCCAGCAAAGTAGGGGGTGAGACCCAGTACTTC
TRBJ1-5 TRBV10-3 . few CAISPLGGAQPQHF TGTGCCATCAGTCCTCTGGGGGGGGCACAGCCCCAGCATTTT
TRBJ1-3 TRBV11-2 TRBD1 . CASTPGEGQRNTIYF TGTGCCAGCACCCCTGGGGAGGGACAGCGAAACACCATATATTTT
TRBJ2-2 TRBV12-3/TRBV12-4 TRBD2 many CASSLQAGGPVTGELFF TGTGCCAGCAGTTTGCAAGCGGGGGGGCCGGTCACCGGGGAGCTGTTTTTT
TRBJ2-1 TRBV29-1 TRBD1 many CSVENRTGPVYNEQFF TGCAGCGTTGAAAACCGGACAGGCCCGGTCTACAATGAGCAGTTCTTC
TRBJ1-5 TRBV6-1 . . CASSEALRSGFLLPQHF TGTGCCAGCAGTGAAGCTTTAAGGTCCGGCTTCCTATTACCCCAGCATTTT
TRBJ2-1 TRBV4-2 TRBD2 . CASSQLGTTPLYNEQFF TGTGCCAGCAGCCAACTCGGGACTACCCCGCTCTACAATGAGCAGTTCTTC
TRBJ2-7 TRBV5-7 . . CASSLEGGRLSYEQYF TGTGCCAGCAGCTTGGAAGGGGGGAGGCTTTCCTACGAGCAGTACTTC
TRBJ1-1 TRBV5-8 . many CASSLDWARSNTEAFF TGTGCCAGCAGCTTGGATTGGGCCAGATCTAACACTGAAGCTTTCTTT
TRBJ2-7 TRBV20-1 TRBD1 many CSASASGTVSYEQYF TGCAGTGCTAGCGCCTCCGGGACAGTCTCCTACGAGCAGTACTTC
TRBJ2-7 TRBV12-3/TRBV12-4 TRBD2 . CASSEETSGGLSSYEQYF TGTGCCAGCAGTGAGGAGACTAGCGGGGGTTTGAGCTCCTACGAGCAGTACTTC
TRBJ2-6 TRBV4-3 . few CASSHSRRTYRSGANVLTF TGCGCCAGCAGCCACTCAAGGCGGACTTACCGCTCTGGGGCCAACGTCCTGACTTTC
TRBJ2-5 TRBV5-1 . many CASSVIGDQETQYF TGCGCCAGCAGCGTAATCGGGGACCAAGAGACCCAGTACTTC
TRBJ2-5 TRBV11-1 TRBD2 . CASSSGTSGVVETQYF TGTGCCAGCAGCTCCGGGACTAGCGGGGTGGTAGAGACCCAGTACTTC
TRBJ2-1 TRBV4-1 . few CASSQQDTRSYNEQFF TGCGCCAGCAGCCAGCAAGACACCCGCTCCTACAATGAGCAGTTCTTC
TRBJ2-5 TRBV20-1 TRBD2 few CSAPRLAGGETQYF TGCAGTGCCCCCCGCTTAGCGGGGGGGGAGACCCAGTACTTC
TRBJ1-3 TRBV12-3/TRBV12-4 . . CASKRGGNTIYF TGTGCCAGCAAAAGAGGGGGAAACACCATATATTTT
TRBJ1-1 TRBV11-2 TRBD1 . CASSVGTGSSSIEAFF TGTGCCAGCAGCGTCGGGACAGGGAGTTCTAGCATTGAAGCTTTCTTT
TRBJ2-3 TRBV7-2 . . CASSLVRSWGTDTQYF TGTGCCAGCAGCTTAGTTCGGAGCTGGGGCACAGATACGCAGTATTTT
TRBJ2-4 TRBV12-3/TRBV12-4 . . CASNYAIAKNIQYF TGTGCCAGCAATTATGCGATAGCCAAAAACATTCAGTACTTC
TRBJ2-5 TRBV5-1 . . CASSLWTAKETQYF TGCGCCAGCAGCTTGTGGACAGCGAAAGAGACCCAGTACTTC
TRBJ1-2 TRBV24-1 TRBD1 . CATSDFGSPGGDYGYTF TGTGCCACCAGTGATTTTGGTTCCCCAGGGGGGGACTATGGCTACACCTTC
TRBJ1-5 TRBV24-1 . few CATGLTQPQHF TGTGCCACCGGGCTCACTCAGCCCCAGCATTTT
TRBJ2-2 TRBV7-2 . . CASSQRPGELFF TGTGCCAGCAGTCAGCGTCCCGGGGAGCTGTTTTTT
TRBJ1-1 TRBV28 . few CASSLFDTEAFF TGTGCCAGCAGTTTATTCGACACTGAAGCTTTCTTT
TRBJ2-4 TRBV28 TRBD1 few CASSLGGAGGAAAKNIQYF TGTGCCAGCAGTTTAGGTGGGGCAGGGGGCGCGGCAGCCAAAAACATTCAGTACTTC
TRBJ1-2 TRBV20-1 . many CSASSYRATSYGYTF TGCAGTGCTAGTTCGTACAGGGCGACTTCCTATGGCTACACCTTC
TRBJ1-5 TRBV27 . many CASPGTDSNQPQHF TGTGCCAGTCCAGGGACTGATAGCAATCAGCCCCAGCATTTT
TRBJ2-3 TRBV25-1 . few CASSESEGSTDTQYF TGTGCCAGCAGTGAATCTGAGGGTTCGACAGATACGCAGTATTTT
TRBJ2-3 TRBV9 TRBD2 . CASSVLGLAGGTDTQYF TGTGCCAGCAGCGTATTAGGCCTAGCGGGGGGCACAGATACGCAGTATTTT
TRBJ2-1 TRBV20-1 . . CSAGRPTARNEQFF TGCAGTGCTGGCCGACCCACCGCCCGCAATGAGCAGTTCTTC
TRBJ2-4 TRBV28 . . CASSLTAGAQEMWYF TGTGCCAGCAGTTTAACGGCGGGGGCCCAAGAGATGTGGTACTTC
TRBJ2-1 TRBV7-2 . many CASSLQYGGLNEQFF TGTGCCAGCAGCCTTCAGTACGGGGGATTAAATGAGCAGTTCTTC
TRBJ2-1 TRBV6-1 TRBD1 few CASSNSGTGGNNEQFF TGTGCCAGCAGTAATTCCGGGACAGGGGGGAACAATGAGCAGTTCTTC
TRBJ2-1 TRBV6-1 . . CASREGQTYNEQFF TGTGCCAGCAGGGAGGGGCAGACCTACAATGAGCAGTTCTTC
TRBJ1-1 TRBV6-4 TRBD1 many CASSEDRGESEAFF TGTGCCAGCAGTGAGGACAGGGGTGAATCTGAAGCTTTCTTT
TRBJ1-3 TRBV20-1 . many CSARAGISSGNTIYF TGCAGTGCGAGAGCGGGAATTTCGTCTGGAAACACCATATATTTT